These 10 T cell receptor beta chains share one sample of origin, sequenced in a study of T cells in Graves' hyperthyroidism and ophthalmopathy. There were TCR beta CDR3 regions amplified from RNA transcripts. Initially, a first-round RT-PCR of the TCR CDR3 employed the HTBI primer set. TCRdb re-called the multiplex PCR reads with MiXCR, one entry per CDR3 protein. Of over 400,000 distinct CDR3 sequences in the sample, roughly 22% were seen once. Sequencing was done on a sample of blood. The receptors derive from a woman aged 70 to 79 with Graves' ophthalmopathy.

The chain couples TRBV12-3 or TRBV12-4 to TRBJ2-7, with a weak D call TRBD2 (6 bases). This CDR3 has 14 residues. V dropped 7 bases and J dropped 6 bases, with 19 bases sitting between them. The CDR3 here is CASKGLAEAGEQYF. The CDR3 DNA reads as TGTGCCAGCAAAGGGTTAGCGGAGGCGGGCGAGCAGTACTTC.

V usage is TRBV2 and J usage is TRBJ1-2; D not certain. V lost 6 bases, J lost 8 bases, and 10 bases lay in between. This CDR3 spans 11 amino acids. Germline V gene data show CDR1 as SNHLY and CDR2 as FYNNEI. The CDR3, as DNA: TGTGCCAGCAGCATTAAGGAGGGCTACACCTTC. Amino acid sequence: CASSIKEGYTF.

There are a few counts of this clonotype. The chain couples TRBV14 to TRBJ2-1, with D perhaps matching TRBD1 (7 bases). The V gene lost 1 base and the J gene lost 10 bases, with 14 bases spanning the gap. The CDR3 is 14 amino acids. Looked up from germline, CDR1 is SGHDN and CDR2 is FVKESK. The CDR3 here is CASSQAYQGGEQFF. CDR3 DNA: TGTGCCAGCAGCCAAGCCTATCAGGGGGGCGAGCAGTTCTTC.

This rearrangement joins TRBV30 to TRBJ1-5, with D perhaps matching TRBD1 (6 bases). Germline-derived CDR1 and CDR2 are GTSNPN and SVGIG (reference sequence). The CDR3 runs to 11 residues. The V end lost 3 bases, the J end lost 11 bases, and 11 bases lay between the germline ends. This CDR3 reads CAWSPPGAQHF. In DNA form, the CDR3 reads TGTGCCTGGAGCCCCCCAGGGGCCCAGCATTTT. Filled out from reference TRBV30 and TRBJ1-5, the complete variable domain reads SQTIHQWPATLVQPVGSPLSLECTVEGTSNPNLYWYRQAAGRGLQLLFYSVGIGQISSEVPQNLSASRPQDRQFILSSKKLLLSDSGFYLCAWSPPGAQHFGDGTRLSIL.

CDR3 bases: TGCGCCAGCAGCCCCGAGACTAGCGGTGCCTACGAGCAGTACTTC. Its translation: CASSPETSGAYEQYF. The chain links TRBV5-1 to TRBJ2-7; 9 nucleotides align to TRBD2. The V segment lost 4 bases and the J segment 2 bases; nucleotides outside the gene matches: 7. Germline loops: CDR1 SGHRS, CDR2 YFSETQ. CDR3 length: 15 residues.

This clonotype was recorded a few times. The chain is built from TRBV20-1 and TRBJ1-5, with 12 bases that match TRBD1. Germline assignment: CDR1 DFQATT and CDR2 SNEGSKA (reference sequence). J gave up 2 bases and V 2 bases, and 7 bases lay outside the gene matches. The CDR3 runs 17 residues. The CDR3 here is CSARQGQGAIGNQPQHF. The CDR3 DNA reads TGCAGTGCTAGACAGGGACAGGGGGCGATCGGCAATCAGCCCCAGCATTTT.

The gene calls are TRBV12-3 or TRBV12-4 and TRBJ2-7; D may be TRBD1 or TRBD2 (6 bases each). The CDR3 sequence is 13 residues long. The V gene lost 6 bases and the J gene lost 3 bases, with 12 bases spanning the gap. CDR3: CASRAGHLYEQYF. CDR3 sequence (DNA): TGTGCCAGCAGGGCGGGACACCTCTACGAGCAGTACTTC.

In its sample, this clonotype was seen many times. V and J are TRBV27 and TRBJ2-3; D not resolved. V was shortened by 1 base and J by 0 bases, with 11 bases between the two germline ends. This CDR3 contains 16 residues. Per germline, CDR1 MNHEY and CDR2 SMNVEV (reference sequence). CDR3 amino acids: CASSLWSHGSTDTQYF. DNA of the CDR3: TGTGCCAGCAGTTTATGGTCCCATGGCAGCACAGATACGCAGTATTTT.

This clonotype was detected a few times. The chain employs TRBV2 and TRBJ2-7; D is unresolved. The CDR3 spans 12 residues. The germline V gene has CDR1 SNHLY and CDR2 FYNNEI. V was trimmed by 5 bases and J by 6 bases, leaving 11 bases between them. CDR3 DNA sequence: TGTGCCAGCAGTCTACCCGGTGGCGAGCAGTACTTC. Its translation: CASSLPGGEQYF.

The gene calls are TRBV5-1 and TRBJ2-7; 10 bases agree with TRBD1. Germline CDR1 is SGHRS and CDR2 is YFSETQ. The CDR3 is 19 amino acids. The V segment lost 3 bases and the J segment 1 base; nucleotides outside the gene matches: 16. CDR3 sequence reads: CASSSQGPAGTGVSYEQYF. DNA of the CDR3: TGCGCCAGCAGCTCCCAGGGCCCAGCCGGGACAGGGGTATCCTACGAGCAGTACTTC. Full variable domain (outside the CDR3, taken from reference TRBV5-1 and TRBJ2-7): KAGVTQTPRYLIKTRGQQVTLSCSPISGHRSVSWYQQTPGQGLQFLFEYFSETQRNKGNFPGRFSGRQFSNSRSEMNVSTLELGDSALYLCASSSQGPAGTGVSYEQYFGPGTRLTVT.